Listed below are T cell receptor beta chains from one sample, sequenced in a study of blood T cell repertoires in COVID-19. Sequenced by immunoSEQ multiplex PCR; TCRdb stores in-frame clones only, minus some. The table has 56,000 or so clones, approximately 83% seen once. Sequencing was performed on peripheral blood. The receptors were sampled from a human donor in a cohort sampled during active COVID-19. Both conserved end residues are part of each CDR3. A D gene is named only where the DNA matches it firmly. Expanded clones get a size class; other rows say once, few or many, or leave the size out.

>.|TRBD2|15|TRBJ2-3|TRBV27
CASSLLAGKRDTQYF
TGTGCCAGCAGTTTACTAGCGGGAAAGAGGGATACGCAGTATTTT
>once|TRBD2|15|TRBJ2-1|TRBV28
CASSPWTSGNNEQFF
TGTGCCAGCAGTCCCTGGACTAGCGGGAACAATGAGCAGTTCTTC
>.|.|11|TRBJ1-2|TRBV30
CAWSVRIRGTF
TGTGCCTGGAGTGTACGGATTAGGGGCACCTTC
>.|.|17|TRBJ1-5|TRBV16
CASSPRGFGYSNQPQHF
TGTGCCAGCAGCCCCCGAGGGTTCGGTTATAGCAATCAGCCCCAGCATTTT
>.|.|16|TRBJ2-2|TRBV9
CASSVDSGLVGGELFF
TGTGCCAGCAGCGTAGATAGTGGTCTAGTCGGCGGGGAGCTGTTTTTT
>few|.|16|TRBJ2-1|TRBV7-2
CASSSGTFAVRNEQFF
TGTGCCAGCAGTTCTGGGACTTTTGCGGTTCGCAATGAGCAGTTCTTC
>.|.|13|TRBJ1-1|TRBV7-9
CASSETTNTEAFF
TGTGCCAGCAGCGAAACAACGAACACTGAAGCTTTCTTT
>once|TRBD1|13|TRBJ1-1|TRBV7-9
CASSWTGGTEAFF
TGTGCCAGCAGTTGGACAGGGGGCACTGAAGCTTTCTTT
>once|.|12|TRBJ2-5|TRBV3-1/TRBV3-2
CASSQRGRREYF
TGTGCCAGCAGCCAAAGGGGGAGAAGAGAGTACTTC
>.|TRBD1|13|TRBJ1-2|TRBV29-1
CSVVSNRGYGYTF
TGCAGCGTTGTTTCGAACAGGGGCTATGGCTACACCTTC
>.|.|11|TRBJ1-1|TRBV19
CASSSTTRAFF
TGTGCCAGTAGTTCTACTACGCGGGCTTTCTTT
>.|TRBD2|13|TRBJ2-1|TRBV5-6
CASSLGAGGEQFF
TGTGCCAGCAGCTTGGGGGCCGGGGGGGAGCAGTTCTTC
>.|.|19|TRBJ2-3|TRBV21-1
CASNMCGSIRYLGTDTQYF
TGTGCCAGCAATATGTGCGGGAGTATCCGTTATTTGGGCACAGATACGCAGTATTTT
>.|TRBD1|17|TRBJ2-7|TRBV27
CASSLLPAGGSSYEQYF
TGTGCCAGCAGTCTCCTCCCCGCAGGGGGAAGCTCCTACGAGCAGTACTTC
>.|.|14|TRBJ1-2|TRBV14
CASSQDVFIYGYTF
TGTGCCAGCAGCCAAGATGTGTTTATCTATGGCTACACCTTC
>.|TRBD1|15|TRBJ2-2|TRBV6-5
CASSLDRVDTGELFF
TGTGCCAGCAGTTTAGACAGGGTGGATACCGGGGAGCTGTTTTTT
>.|.|13|TRBJ2-2|TRBV6-5
CASGEGGSGELFF
TGTGCCAGCGGCGAGGGGGGGTCCGGGGAGCTGTTTTTT
>once|TRBD2|14|TRBJ2-5|TRBV2
CASSEQGLGETQYF
TGTGCCAGCAGTGAGCAAGGACTAGGGGAGACCCAGTACTTC
>once|.|14|TRBJ1-1|TRBV28
CASSFQGGNTEAFF
TGTGCCAGCAGTTTTCAGGGTGGGAACACTGAAGCTTTCTTT
>.|.|12|TRBJ2-7|TRBV3-1/TRBV3-2
CASSQGSREQYF
TGTGCCAGCAGCCAAGGCTCGCGGGAGCAGTACTTC
>.|.|14|TRBJ2-7|TRBV7-2
CASSLVSGPYEQYF
TGTGCCAGCAGCTTAGTTAGCGGCCCCTACGAGCAGTACTTC
>.|.|13|TRBJ2-2|TRBV6-5
CASRASSAGELFF
TGTGCCAGTCGGGCTAGTAGCGCCGGGGAGCTGTTTTTT
>once|TRBD2|15|TRBJ2-2|TRBV28
CASRIAGGNTGELFF
TGTGCCAGCAGGATAGCGGGAGGGAACACCGGGGAGCTGTTTTTT
>.|TRBD2|18|TRBJ2-7|TRBV6-1
CASSERQAGGVRGYEQYF
TGTGCCAGCAGTGAAAGGCAAGCGGGGGGAGTAAGGGGTTACGAGCAGTACTTC
>few|TRBD2|15|TRBJ2-7|TRBV27
CASSPDPGGTYEQYF
TGTGCCAGCAGTCCCGATCCGGGAGGGACCTACGAGCAGTACTTC
>few|TRBD2|18|TRBJ2-3|TRBV6-1
CASSEALAGSAVADTQYF
TGTGCCAGCAGTGAAGCTCTAGCGGGGTCAGCGGTCGCAGATACGCAGTATTTT
>.|.|13|TRBJ1-5|TRBV11-2
CASSLAGLQPQHF
TGTGCCAGCAGCTTAGCAGGCCTTCAGCCCCAGCATTTT
>.|TRBD1|14|TRBJ2-7|TRBV9
CASNPTGQPYEQYF
TGTGCCAGCAACCCTACGGGACAGCCCTACGAGCAGTACTTC
>.|.|14|TRBJ1-1|TRBV5-1
CASSAVLGNTEAFF
TGCGCCAGCAGCGCGGTCCTTGGGAACACTGAAGCTTTCTTT
>.|.|17|TRBJ1-1|TRBV5-5
CASSGSLRGRGNTEAFF
TGTGCCAGCAGCGGGAGCCTCAGGGGTCGGGGGAACACTGAAGCTTTCTTT
>.|TRBD2|16|TRBJ2-1|TRBV4-2
CASSHFGTSGAPEQFF
TGTGCCAGCAGCCACTTCGGGACTAGCGGAGCACCAGAGCAGTTCTTC
>.|.|16|TRBJ2-7|TRBV6-6
CASSYGGRTFSYEQYF
TGTGCCAGCAGTTACGGGGGCAGAACTTTCTCCTACGAGCAGTACTTC
>.|.|14|TRBJ2-3|TRBV5-4
CASSLAESTDTQYF
TGTGCCAGCAGCTTGGCAGAAAGCACAGATACGCAGTATTTT
>.|.|13|TRBJ1-1|TRBV3-1/TRBV3-2
CASSRTLNTEAFF
TGTGCCAGCAGCCGGACATTGAACACTGAAGCTTTCTTT
>.|TRBD2|15|TRBJ2-7|TRBV13
CASSLWGLAGGEQYF
TGTGCCAGCAGCTTATGGGGACTAGCGGGAGGCGAGCAGTACTTC
>.|.|13|TRBJ1-1|TRBV3-1/TRBV3-2
CASSRAGNTEAFF
TGTGCCAGCAGCCGGGCCGGGAACACTGAAGCTTTCTTT
>.|.|18|TRBJ2-4|TRBV28
CASSRTWTGQGAKNIQYF
TGTGCCAGCAGCCGGACTTGGACCGGCCAAGGAGCCAAAAACATTCAGTACTTC
>.|.|13|TRBJ2-3|TRBV6-5
CASSYSGADTQYF
TGTGCCAGCAGTTACTCGGGAGCAGATACGCAGTATTTT
>.|.|19|TRBJ1-6|TRBV18
CASSPLGNAPGTPNSPLHF
TGTGCCAGCTCACCCCTTGGTAACGCTCCTGGGACACCGAATTCACCCCTCCACTTT
>.|.|14|TRBJ1-1|TRBV28
CASSFRGMGTEAFF
TGTGCCAGCAGTTTTCGGGGAATGGGGACTGAAGCTTTCTTT
>.|TRBD2|17|TRBJ2-3|TRBV9
CASSVLGLAGNTDTQYF
TGTGCCAGCAGCGTGCTCGGGCTAGCGGGAAACACAGATACGCAGTATTTT
>.|TRBD1|14|TRBJ2-5|TRBV7-9
CASSPGTGEETQYF
TGTGCCAGCAGCCCCGGGACAGGGGAAGAGACCCAGTACTTC
>.|TRBD2|15|TRBJ2-5|TRBV6-5
CASRAPFLAGETQYF
TGTGCCAGCAGGGCCCCTTTTCTAGCGGGAGAGACCCAGTACTTC
>.|TRBD1|16|TRBJ2-1|TRBV27
CASSSTPWTGVGEQFF
TGTGCCAGCAGTTCAACTCCGTGGACAGGCGTAGGTGAGCAGTTCTTC